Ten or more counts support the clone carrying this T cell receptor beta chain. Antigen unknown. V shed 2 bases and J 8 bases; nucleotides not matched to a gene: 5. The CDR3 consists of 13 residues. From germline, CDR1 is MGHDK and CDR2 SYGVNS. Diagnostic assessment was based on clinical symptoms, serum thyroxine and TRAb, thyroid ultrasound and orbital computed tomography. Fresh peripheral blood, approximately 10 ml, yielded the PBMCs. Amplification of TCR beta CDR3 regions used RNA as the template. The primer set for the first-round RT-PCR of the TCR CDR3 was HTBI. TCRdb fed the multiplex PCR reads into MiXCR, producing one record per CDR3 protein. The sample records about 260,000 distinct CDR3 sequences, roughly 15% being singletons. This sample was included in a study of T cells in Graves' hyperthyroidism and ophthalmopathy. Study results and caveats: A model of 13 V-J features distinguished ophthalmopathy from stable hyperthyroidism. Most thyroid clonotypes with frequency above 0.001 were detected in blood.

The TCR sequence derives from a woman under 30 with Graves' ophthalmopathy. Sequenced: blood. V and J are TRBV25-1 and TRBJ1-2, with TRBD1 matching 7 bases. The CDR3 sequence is CASSEQGERGYTF. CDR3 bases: TGTGCCAGCAGTGAACAGGGGGAGAGAGGCTACACCTTC.